These 21 T cell receptor beta chains came from one sample sequenced in a study of T cells after yellow fever vaccination. TCRdb processed the 5' RACE reads anew with MiXCR; each CDR3 protein has one entry. The repertoire has some 320,000 distinct CDR3 sequences, around 10% of them found once; the top ten carry 3% to 3.5%. The sample in question was CD4+ T cells sorted from PBMCs, obtained 5 days after the yellow fever booster vaccination. All receptors come from a young man who received the YFV17D yellow fever vaccine.

The V gene is TRBV5-1, the J gene TRBJ1-1; D gene ambiguous. V lost 7 bases, J lost 1 base, and 17 bases lay in between. This CDR3 has 15 residues. The V gene's germline CDR1 is SGHRS and CDR2 YFSETQ. CDR3 coding DNA: TGCGCCAGCGGCACCGAGGCCTCATGGAACACTGAAGCTTTCTTT. Protein: CASGTEASWNTEAFF.

J is TRBJ2-3 and V is TRBV5-4; TRBD2 matches at 13 bases. Germline trimming cut 1 base from V and 1 base from J; bases unmatched to any gene: 3. The V gene's germline CDR1 is SGHNT and CDR2 YYREEE (reference sequence). The CDR3 sequence is 17 residues long. This CDR3 is CASSLTSGGAGTDTQYF. The DNA of the CDR3 is TGTGCCAGCAGCTTGACTAGCGGGGGGGCGGGCACAGATACGCAGTATTTT.

This clonotype turned up a few times. CDR3 loop: CSARTGISQPQHF. DNA for the CDR3: TGCAGTGCGAGGACAGGGATAAGTCAGCCCCAGCATTTT. V and J are TRBV20-1 and TRBJ1-5; 8 nucleotides agree with TRBD1. J gave up 6 bases and V 6 bases, and 7 bases lay outside the gene matches. The CDR3 has 13 amino acids. CDR1 and CDR2 from the germline V gene are DFQATT and SNEGSKA (reference sequence).

This clonotype came up a few times. V and J are TRBV6-1 and TRBJ2-5; either TRBD1 or TRBD2 may supply D (5 bases each). This CDR3 is built from 16 residues. The V gene's germline CDR1 is MNHNS and CDR2 SASEGT. Deletions cut 4 bases from V and 1 base from J, with 16 bases between. The chain's CDR3 is CASSVRGPQPQETQYF. Written as DNA, the CDR3 is TGTGCCAGCAGTGTTAGGGGACCGCAACCCCAAGAGACCCAGTACTTC.

This chain joins TRBV4-3 and TRBJ1-1; D gene uncertain. CDR1 is LGHNA, CDR2 YSLEER, per germline. Trimming took off 0 bases at V and 4 bases at J, with 9 bases between the two ends. This CDR3 has 14 amino acids. The CDR3 DNA is TGCGCCAGCAGCCAAGATCGGGATCGCACTGAAGCTTTCTTT. Translated, it gives CASSQDRDRTEAFF.

This chain's CDR3 is CASSVQVSHEQFF. In nucleotides, the CDR3 is TGTGCCAGCAGCGTACAAGTTAGCCATGAGCAGTTCTTC. This chain uses TRBV9 with TRBJ2-1; D not certain. The V gene's germline CDR1 is SGDLS and CDR2 YYNGEE. Trimming left V 1 base short and J 8 bases short, with 10 bases between. The CDR3 length is 13 residues.

The chain uses TRBV15 and TRBJ2-1, with D possibly TRBD2 on 6 matching bases. V lost 1 base, J lost 10 bases, and 20 bases lay in between. The CDR3 has 16 amino acids. CDR1 and CDR2 from the germline V gene are LNHNV and YYDKDF (reference sequence). CDR3 nucleotide sequence: TGTGCCACCAGCAGAGCGGAACCGGGACTCCCCTCGGAGCAGTTCTTC. This encodes CATSRAEPGLPSEQFF. Supplemented by reference TRBV15 and TRBJ2-1, the full variable domain reads DAMVIQNPRYQVTQFGKPVTLSCSQTLNHNVMYWYQQKSSQAPKLLFHYYDKDFNNEADTPDNFQSRRPNTSFCFLDIRSPGLGDTAMYLCATSRAEPGLPSEQFFGPGTRLTVL.

V usage is TRBV24-1 and J usage is TRBJ2-2, with D perhaps matching TRBD2 (6 bases). The CDR3 has 15 amino acids. The V gene lost 3 bases and the J gene lost 6 bases, with 13 bases spanning the gap. Germline V lookup: CDR1 KGHDR, CDR2 SFDVKD. The CDR3 region is CATSDHLPGAGELFF. CDR3 nucleotides: TGTGCCACCAGTGATCACCTTCCGGGGGCCGGGGAGCTGTTTTTT.

This clonotype was observed a handful of times. The chain links TRBV2 to TRBJ2-2, with D tentatively TRBD1 (7 bases). There are 14 residues in the CDR3. The germline V gene encodes CDR1 SNHLY and CDR2 FYNNEI. V shed 7 bases and J shed 4 bases, with 13 bases lying between them. CDR3 sequence: CASIGGGLTGELFF. CDR3 in DNA: TGTGCCAGCATAGGAGGGGGCCTCACCGGGGAGCTGTTTTTT.

The rearrangement uses TRBV24-1 and TRBJ2-2; 7 bases line up with TRBD2. The junction had 10 bases not matched to a gene; V was cut back by 3 bases and J by 7 bases. The CDR3 consists of 16 residues. CDR1 KGHDR and CDR2 SFDVKD come from the germline V gene. CDR3 in amino acids: CATSDPGRGYNGELFF. In DNA form, the CDR3 reads TGTGCCACCAGTGATCCGGGGAGGGGTTATAACGGGGAGCTGTTTTTT.

In this sample, this clonotype turned up a few times. The chain links TRBV5-1 to TRBJ1-1, with 7 nucleotides matching TRBD1. There are 15 residues in the CDR3. V was clipped by 4 bases and J by 10 bases; unmatched bases: 16. The germline V gene encodes CDR1 SGHRS and CDR2 YFSETQ. The CDR3: CASSRNPPGTEGAFF. CDR3 DNA: TGCGCCAGCAGCCGAAACCCACCCGGGACAGAGGGAGCTTTCTTT.

The rearrangement links TRBV12-3 or TRBV12-4 to TRBJ1-5; D is ambiguous. Trimming stripped 7 bases from V and 7 bases from J, with 14 bases between. The CDR3 sequence is 13 residues long. CDR3 sequence reads: CASTPDVPQPQHF. The CDR3 DNA reads as TGTGCCAGCACCCCTGATGTGCCCCAGCCCCAGCATTTT.

The sample holds one count of this clonotype. The rearrangement uses TRBV7-2 and TRBJ2-5, with 12 positions matching TRBD2. The ends lost 4 bases at V and 5 bases at J; junction bases unmatched: 5. This CDR3 spans 15 amino acids. The germline CDR1 and CDR2 sequences are SGHTA and FQGNSA. DNA for the CDR3: TGTGCCAGCAGCTCGAGACTAGCGGGGGTTGAGACCCAGTACTTC. Translating it yields CASSSRLAGVETQYF.

This clonotype was observed a handful of times. V gene TRBV6-5 combines with J gene TRBJ2-5; D remains ambiguous. With 0 bases removed from V and 0 bases from J, the gap between germline ends came to 14 bases. CDR1 MNHEY and CDR2 SVGAGI come from the germline V gene. The length of the CDR3 is 17 residues. The CDR3 DNA sequence: TGTGCCAGCAGTTACTCATTTGACACGAAGTACCAAGAGACCCAGTACTTC. Translating it yields CASSYSFDTKYQETQYF.

This clonotype was counted at least ten times. The V call is TRBV14, the J call TRBJ2-3, with 7 bases aligning to TRBD1. J lost 1 base, V lost 4 bases, and 8 bases had no gene match. Germline assignment: CDR1 SGHDN and CDR2 FVKESK. The CDR3 length is 16 residues. Here the CDR3 reads CASSPVDRWRTDTQYF. As DNA, the CDR3 is TGTGCCAGCAGCCCAGTGGACAGGTGGCGCACAGATACGCAGTATTTT.

The chain combines TRBV7-2 with TRBJ1-1; D gene unclear. The germline V and J ends were trimmed by 6 bases and 1 base, with 27 bases remaining between them. The germline CDR1 and CDR2 sequences are SGHTA and FQGNSA. The CDR3 totals 19 residues. CDR3 residues: CASSSTLRRERGWNTEAFF. CDR3 DNA: TGTGCCAGCAGTTCGACGCTAAGGAGGGAACGGGGTTGGAACACTGAAGCTTTCTTT.

The table lists this clonotype with a few counts. The chain carries TRBV11-2 and TRBJ2-3; no firm D call. Trimming removed 1 base at V and 0 bases at J, with 5 bases between. CDR1 is SGHAT and CDR2 is FQNNGV in the germline V gene. The CDR3 has 14 residues. This chain's CDR3 is CASSLVASTDTQYF. CDR3 DNA: TGTGCCAGCAGCTTAGTAGCCAGCACAGATACGCAGTATTTT.

This clonotype was detected ten times or more. The gene calls are TRBV12-3 or TRBV12-4 and TRBJ1-2; D gene uncertain. The CDR3 extends over 13 amino acids. Trimming shortened V by 1 base and J by 4 bases, and 7 bases separated the two germline ends. This CDR3 reads CASSLVEGYGYTF. CDR3 DNA: TGTGCCAGCAGTTTAGTGGAAGGCTATGGCTACACCTTC.

This clonotype has a single count. The chain employs TRBV20-1 and TRBJ2-2; no reliable D call. Trimming took 0 bases from V and 7 from J, leaving 6 bases between them. The CDR3 is 12 residues long. Germline V lookup: CDR1 DFQATT, CDR2 SNEGSKA (reference sequence). DNA of the CDR3: TGCAGTGCTAGAGAGGAAAGCGGGGAGCTGTTTTTT. It specifies CSAREESGELFF.

The V call is TRBV5-6, the J call TRBJ1-5, with a weak D call TRBD1 (5 bases). The germline gives CDR1 SGHDT, CDR2 YYEEEE. The CDR3 is 16 amino acids. Trimming shortened V by 3 bases and J by 0 bases, and 13 bases separated the two germline ends. CDR3 residues: CASSSLGGASNQPQHF. CDR3 DNA: TGTGCCAGCAGCTCTTTGGGAGGGGCTAGCAATCAGCCCCAGCATTTT.

This clonotype was observed a handful of times. The chain combines TRBV7-6 with TRBJ2-6, with D tentatively TRBD2 (5 bases). The CDR3 consists of 15 residues. V dropped 5 bases and J dropped 4 bases, with 12 bases sitting between them. Germline assignment: CDR1 SGHVS and CDR2 FNYEAQ. CDR3 DNA: TGTGCCAGCAGCCCCCGGACTGCCGGGGCCAACGTCCTGACTTTC. Residues: CASSPRTAGANVLTF.